These 29 T cell receptor beta chains came from one sample sequenced in a study of T cell responses to AZD1222 COVID-19 vaccine. The repertoire was sequenced with immunoSEQ multiplex PCR; TCRdb's copy has only in-frame clones and lacks some. Of approximately 150,000 clones listed, 80% to 95% are singletons. Sequenced here: peripheral blood, sampled on day 0 of AZD1222 vaccination. Every receptor here comes from an adult in good health.

The chain uses TRBV10-3 and TRBJ2-6; 8 bases line up with TRBD1. Germline V gives CDR1 ENHRY, CDR2 SYGVKD. This CDR3 contains 18 residues. J lost 0 bases, V lost 6 bases, and 10 bases had no gene match. The CDR3 protein is CAISKPRTGLSGANVLTF. DNA of the CDR3: TGTGCCATCAGCAAGCCGAGGACAGGGCTCTCTGGGGCCAACGTCCTGACTTTC.

The V and J genes are TRBV3-1 (or the pseudogene TRBV3-2) and TRBJ2-3; weak D call: TRBD2 (5 bases). Trimming left V 6 bases short and J 2 bases short, with 18 bases between. CDR3 length: 16 residues. Germline V gene sequence: CDR1 LGHDT, CDR2 YNNKEL (reference sequence). Here the CDR3 reads CASSQHTPGNTDTQYF. CDR3 sequence (DNA): TGTGCCAGCAGTCAACATACGCCGGGAAACACAGATACGCAGTATTTT.

The J gene is TRBJ1-1, the V gene TRBV29-1, with 10 bases matching TRBD1. The CDR3 is 14 residues long. Unmatched junction bases numbered 5, after V lost 2 bases and J lost 5 bases. Germline CDR1 and CDR2: SQVTM and ANQGSEA. The CDR3 DNA is TGCAGCGTTGAAATTCGGACAGGGGGGACTGAAGCTTTCTTT. This encodes CSVEIRTGGTEAFF.

The chain carries TRBV9 and TRBJ2-7, with 8 bases aligning to TRBD1. The CDR3 extends over 14 amino acids. Trimming at V came to 3 bases and at J to 3 bases, leaving 5 bases not matched to a gene. Germline lookup yields CDR1 SGDLS and CDR2 YYNGEE. The CDR3 nucleotides read TGTGCCAGCAGCGCGGGACAGGTAGGCTACGAGCAGTACTTC. This sequence encodes CASSAGQVGYEQYF.

The chain recombines TRBV2 with TRBJ1-4; D is unclear. V lost 8 bases, J lost 8 bases, and 9 bases lay in between. CDR3 length: 11 residues. In germline, CDR1 is SNHLY, CDR2 FYNNEI. The CDR3 nucleotides are TGTGCCAGCCTCCGGGTCGAAAAACTGTTTTTT. This gives the protein CASLRVEKLFF.

The V and J genes are TRBV19 and TRBJ1-5, with a tentative D call TRBD1 (5 bases). The V gene's germline CDR1 is LNHDA and CDR2 SQIVND (reference sequence). V was cut by 7 bases and J by 4 bases, with 14 bases left in between. The CDR3 runs 14 residues. The CDR3 sequence is CASTAKGLNQPQHF. CDR3 nucleotide sequence: TGTGCCAGTACCGCAAAGGGGTTAAATCAGCCCCAGCATTTT.

The chain uses TRBV27 and TRBJ1-4; D is perhaps TRBD1 (6 bases). The CDR3 has 17 residues. The germline CDR1 and CDR2 sequences are MNHEY and SMNVEV (reference sequence). The germline V and J ends were trimmed by 4 bases and 7 bases, with 22 bases remaining between them. DNA for the CDR3: TGTGCCAGCAGTTCCACGAAAGGACAGCGTCGAACTGAAAAACTGTTTTTT. It specifies CASSSTKGQRRTEKLFF.

This rearrangement joins TRBV7-2 to TRBJ1-1, with 11 bases that match TRBD1. V lost 5 bases and J lost 5; bases outside the gene matches: 4. Germline V gene sequence: CDR1 SGHTA, CDR2 FQGNSA. This CDR3 spans 14 amino acids. This CDR3 is CASSGQGARTEAFF. Written as DNA, the CDR3 is TGTGCCAGCAGCGGACAGGGGGCAAGGACTGAAGCTTTCTTT.

The V and J genes are TRBV5-4 and TRBJ2-3, with 14 bases matching TRBD2. This CDR3 contains 18 residues. Germline V CDR1 and CDR2: SGHNT, YYREEE (reference sequence). J was trimmed by 0 bases and V by 5 bases; bases with no gene match: 8. CDR3: CASRRGLAGDRSTDTQYF. The CDR3 coding sequence is TGTGCCAGCAGACGGGGACTAGCGGGAGATAGGAGCACAGATACGCAGTATTTT.

The chain couples TRBV18 to TRBJ1-4; weak D call: TRBD1 (5 bases). From germline, CDR1 is KGHSH and CDR2 LQKENI. The CDR3 loop spans 16 amino acids. Trimming cost V 2 bases and J 7 bases, with 17 bases left between them. Here the CDR3 DNA reads TGTGCCAGCTCACCAGAGGAGAGGATGGGGGGTGAAAAACTGTTTTTT. Translated: CASSPEERMGGEKLFF.

The CDR3 is CASSLRENGGGTYF. The DNA for the CDR3 is TGCGCCAGCAGCTTGAGAGAAAATGGCGGGGGCACGTACTTC. V is TRBV5-1 and J is TRBJ2-7, with D perhaps matching TRBD2 (7 bases). In germline, CDR1 is SGHRS, CDR2 YFSETQ. The CDR3 contains 14 residues. The ends were cut back, 1 base at V and 12 bases at J, with 20 bases in the middle. The whole variable domain, filled in from reference TRBV5-1 and TRBJ2-7, reads KAGVTQTPRYLIKTRGQQVTLSCSPISGHRSVSWYQQTPGQGLQFLFEYFSETQRNKGNFPGRFSGRQFSNSRSEMNVSTLELGDSALYLCASSLRENGGGTYFGPGTRLTVT.

Only one count was recorded for this clone. The chain is built from TRBV7-6 and TRBJ2-7; possible D gene TRBD1, 6 bases. Trimming left V 1 base short and J 2 bases short, with 12 bases between. The germline CDR1 and CDR2 sequences are SGHVS and FNYEAQ. The length of the CDR3 is 15 residues. The CDR3 bases are TGTGCCAGCAGCTTAGGGCCGACAGGTGCCTACGAGCAGTACTTC. Translated, it gives CASSLGPTGAYEQYF.

The chain carries TRBV19 and TRBJ1-2; D is ambiguous. The germline V gene encodes CDR1 LNHDA and CDR2 SQIVND (reference sequence). V gave up 3 bases and J gave up 3 bases, with 11 bases separating them. This CDR3 is built from 14 residues. The CDR3 loop reads CASSITLDDYGYTF. For the CDR3, the DNA is TGTGCCAGTAGTATTACTCTTGACGACTATGGCTACACCTTC. Filled out from reference TRBV19 and TRBJ1-2, the complete variable domain reads DGGITQSPKYLFRKEGQNVTLSCEQNLNHDAMYWYRQDPGQGLRLIYYSQIVNDFQKGDIAEGYSVSREKKESFPLTVTSAQKNPTAFYLCASSITLDDYGYTFGSGTRLTVV.

This chain links TRBV2 with TRBJ2-5; no reliable D call. CDR3 length: 13 amino acids. Germline CDR1 reads SNHLY; CDR2 reads FYNNEI. V lost 7 bases and J lost 1, with 10 bases in between. In DNA form, the CDR3 reads TGTGCCAGCAACGGACGGTTCCAAGAGACCCAGTACTTC. Its translation: CASNGRFQETQYF.

This rearrangement joins TRBV7-8 to TRBJ2-2; a weak D match, TRBD1 (7 bases). The V end was cut by 0 bases, the J end by 7 bases, with 15 bases between. The germline CDR1 and CDR2 sequences are SGHVS and FQNEAQ. The CDR3 runs to 16 residues. CDR3 DNA sequence: TGTGCCAGCAGCTTAGCGGAGGGGGCGCGGGGCGGGGAGCTGTTTTTT. Translating it yields CASSLAEGARGGELFF.

A single count supports this clone. V is TRBV5-8 and J is TRBJ1-6, with 8 bases that match TRBD1. The germline V gene has CDR1 SGHTS and CDR2 YDEGEE. This CDR3 is 14 amino acids long. V was clipped by 4 bases and J by 8 bases; unmatched bases: 5. The chain's CDR3 is CASSVDREHSPLHF. CDR3 DNA sequence: TGTGCCAGCAGCGTGGACAGGGAACATTCACCCCTCCACTTT.

The rearrangement joins TRBV28 to TRBJ1-5, with a tentative D call TRBD1 (6 bases). This CDR3 comprises 14 residues. From germline, CDR1 is MDHEN and CDR2 SYDVKM. Trimming shortened V by 5 bases and J by 11 bases, and 19 bases separated the two germline ends. The CDR3 region is CASSPQGKGSAQHF. The DNA for the CDR3 is TGTGCCAGCAGTCCCCAGGGGAAGGGGAGTGCCCAGCATTTT.

V and J are TRBV7-2 and TRBJ2-5; 7 bases are shared with TRBD1. J was trimmed by 6 bases and V by 5 bases; bases with no gene match: 12. This CDR3 region has 15 residues. Germline V lookup: CDR1 SGHTA, CDR2 FQGNSA. CDR3 sequence: CASSPDQQGLKTQYF. The CDR3 DNA follows: TGTGCCAGCAGCCCAGATCAACAGGGGTTAAAGACCCAGTACTTC.

This clone was seen just once. The chain recombines TRBV5-4 with TRBJ2-6; unclear D gene. CDR1 and CDR2 from the germline V gene are SGHNT and YYREEE (reference sequence). Trimming cost V 0 bases and J 0 bases, with 4 bases left between them. CDR3 length: 15 amino acids. The CDR3 spells CASSLDSSGANVLTF. The CDR3 DNA reads as TGTGCCAGCAGCTTGGACAGCTCTGGGGCCAACGTCCTGACTTTC.

The chain is built from TRBV7-8 and TRBJ2-1; 15 bases are a match to TRBD2. Germline-derived CDR1 and CDR2 are SGHVS and FQNEAQ. With 5 bases clipped from V and 0 bases from J, the junction kept 20 bases outside the gene matches. There are 23 residues in the CDR3. The CDR3 reads CASSRPGLAGGPTSMSSYNEQFF. CDR3 sequence (DNA): TGTGCCAGCAGCCGACCGGGACTAGCGGGGGGCCCGACTTCAATGAGCTCCTACAATGAGCAGTTCTTC.

This sequence joins TRBV4-1 and TRBJ2-7; no clear D gene. Germline assignment: CDR1 MGHRA and CDR2 YSYEKL. Trimming cost V 1 base and J 0 bases, with 16 bases left between them. The CDR3 runs to 17 residues. In DNA, the CDR3 is TGCGCCAGCAGCCAAGTTAAGTCTCCGCCCTTCTCCTACGAGCAGTACTTC. This gives the protein CASSQVKSPPFSYEQYF.

This chain's CDR3 is CAVSRWEPGEQYF. CDR3 DNA: TGTGCCGTCTCCCGCTGGGAGCCTGGCGAGCAGTACTTC. The V gene is TRBV2, the J gene TRBJ2-7; maybe TRBD2 (5 bases). This CDR3 is built from 13 residues. Germline-derived CDR1 and CDR2 are SNHLY and FYNNEI. V was trimmed by 11 bases and J by 6 bases, leaving 20 bases between them.

The V gene is TRBV7-8, the J gene TRBJ1-1, with D tentatively TRBD1 (5 bases). Trimming left V 5 bases short and J 4 bases short, with 11 bases between. The CDR3 loop spans 13 amino acids. The germline V gene has CDR1 SGHVS and CDR2 FQNEAQ. CDR3 amino acids: CASSPGTPTEAFF. Written as DNA, the CDR3 is TGTGCCAGCAGCCCGGGGACCCCCACTGAAGCTTTCTTT.

The genes are TRBV2 and TRBJ1-6; no clear D gene. This CDR3 has 15 amino acids. V shed 6 bases and J shed 2 bases, with 11 bases lying between them. Germline loops: CDR1 SNHLY, CDR2 FYNNEI. The DNA for the CDR3 is TGTGCCAGCAGGGCAGCGGGAACCTATAATTCACCCCTCCACTTT. Translating it yields CASRAAGTYNSPLHF. Complete variable domain (other parts from reference TRBV2 and TRBJ1-6): EPEVTQTPSHQVTQMGQEVILRCVPISNHLYFYWYRQILGQKVEFLVSFYNNEISEKSEIFDDQFSVERPDGSNFTLKIRSTKLEDSAMYFCASRAAGTYNSPLHFGNGTRLTVT.

The chain carries TRBV30 and TRBJ2-3; TRBD2 agrees at 7 bases. CDR1 and CDR2 (germline): GTSNPN, SVGIG (reference sequence). With 7 bases clipped from V and 3 bases from J, the junction kept 19 bases outside the gene matches. This CDR3 is 17 amino acids long. CDR3 in amino acids: CAYKPLGGSGETDTQYF. DNA of the CDR3: TGTGCCTATAAACCCCTGGGGGGGAGTGGGGAGACAGATACGCAGTATTTT.

In its sample, this clone was seen once. The rearrangement uses TRBV18 and TRBJ1-2, with 7 bases that match TRBD1. V gave up 5 bases and J gave up 4 bases; unmatched junction bases: 7. CDR3 length: 14 residues. CDR1 KGHSH and CDR2 LQKENI come from the germline V gene. CDR3 protein: CASSEGQLAYGYTF. The CDR3, as DNA: TGTGCCAGCTCAGAGGGACAGTTGGCCTATGGCTACACCTTC.

The chain carries TRBV19 and TRBJ2-3, with 10 bases matching TRBD2. This CDR3 spans 14 amino acids. From germline, CDR1 is LNHDA and CDR2 SQIVND (reference sequence). Trimming removed 1 base from V and 11 bases from J; junction bases left unmatched: 6. Here the CDR3 reads CASSIGGLAGEQYF. The CDR3 region has the DNA TGTGCCAGTAGTATAGGAGGGCTAGCGGGGGAGCAGTATTTT.

The CDR3 coding sequence is TGTGCCAGCAGCAAAGAGAGGACAGGGATATCCTATGGCTACACCTTC. Its translation is CASSKERTGISYGYTF. The V call is TRBV21-1, the J call TRBJ1-2; TRBD1, the table's D call, was not compared with the DNA. TRBV21-1 is labeled a pseudogene. CDR3 length equals 16 residues.

J is TRBJ1-1 and V is TRBV7-2; D gene ambiguous. The CDR3 has 13 amino acids. The V gene's germline CDR1 is SGHTA and CDR2 FQGNSA. Trimming left V 3 bases short and J 0 bases short, with 5 bases between. CDR3 DNA: TGTGCCAGCAGCTTGCCCGTGAACACTGAAGCTTTCTTT. Amino acid sequence: CASSLPVNTEAFF.